The 30 T cell receptor beta chains presented below share a single source sample, sequenced in a study of a mutant IDH1 vaccine in newly diagnosed glioma. Time point of the sample: week 35, safety follow-up. Doses consisted of 300 ug of mutant IDH1 20-mer peptide each, paired with topical imiquimod. Method: immunoSEQ multiplex PCR; TCRdb's copy keeps in-frame clones and lacks some. The data show about 60,000 clones, less than 90% seen once. Their recognized antigens are unknown. Here the sequenced sample was PBMCs, taken from a glioma patient whose treatment included an IDH1 peptide vaccine. Receptor source: a man between 40 and 49 years old with glioma.

This rearrangement joins TRBV7-9 to TRBJ2-5; the D gene is possibly TRBD2 (5 bases). In germline, CDR1 is SEHNR, CDR2 FQNEAQ (reference sequence). The CDR3 has 14 amino acids. V lost 6 bases, J lost 4 bases, and 15 bases lay in between. This CDR3 is CASSLVGGRETQYF. The CDR3 DNA sequence: TGTGCCAGCAGTTTGGTCGGAGGACGAGAGACCCAGTACTTC.

The chain has TRBV27 and TRBJ1-2; tentative D call: TRBD1 (6 bases). Trimming stripped 1 base from V and 7 bases from J, with 16 bases between. CDR1 and CDR2 from the germline V gene are MNHEY and SMNVEV (reference sequence). The CDR3 totals 15 residues. The CDR3 nucleotides are TGTGCCAGCAGTTTATTCGCGGGGGGCGCATCTGGCTACACCTTC. Encoded protein: CASSLFAGGASGYTF.

The gene calls are TRBV5-1 and TRBJ1-1, with TRBD1 as a possible D gene (5 bases). Germline CDR1 is SGHRS and CDR2 is YFSETQ. Trimming took 2 bases from V and 0 from J, leaving 14 bases between them. There are 16 residues in the CDR3. The CDR3 sequence: CASSLQRGVVNTEAFF. CDR3 nucleotides: TGCGCCAGCAGCTTACAGCGGGGGGTCGTGAACACTGAAGCTTTCTTT.

The CDR3 nucleotides are TGTGCCAGCAGCTCCTCCGAGTACGAGCAGTACTTC. This translates into CASSSSEYEQYF. This chain joins TRBV7-9 and TRBJ2-7; D uncertain. The CDR3 spans 12 residues. CDR1 is SEHNR, CDR2 FQNEAQ, per germline (reference sequence). Trimming took off 4 bases at V and 4 bases at J, with 8 bases between the two ends.

The V call is TRBV7-2, the J call TRBJ1-5, with D possibly matching TRBD1 (5 bases). The CDR3 runs 12 residues. The germline gives CDR1 SGHTA, CDR2 FQGNSA. With 5 bases removed from V and 9 bases from J, the gap between germline ends came to 11 bases. CDR3 region: CASSQTGLPQHF. Written as DNA, the CDR3 is TGTGCCAGCAGCCAAACAGGTCTGCCCCAGCATTTT. The variable domain in full, completed from reference TRBV7-2 and TRBJ1-5, reads GAGVSQSPSNKVTEKGKDVELRCDPISGHTALYWYRQSLGQGLEFLIYFQGNSAPDKSGLPSDRFSAERTGGSVSTLTIQRTQQEDSAVYLCASSQTGLPQHFGDGTRLSIL.

This clone was seen once. This sequence joins TRBV5-1 and TRBJ1-6; 7 bases are a match to TRBD1. There are 15 residues in the CDR3. V trimming: 0 bases; J trimming: 6 bases; junction bases outside the gene matches: 3. Germline V gives CDR1 SGHRS, CDR2 YFSETQ. The CDR3 bases are TGCGCCAGCAGCTTGGGACAGGGTTTTAATTCACCCCTCCACTTT. Translated, it gives CASSLGQGFNSPLHF.

This rearrangement joins TRBV19 to TRBJ1-2, with D uncertain. Germline V gene lookup returns CDR1 LNHDA and CDR2 SQIVND (reference sequence). CDR3 length: 12 residues. V lost 4 bases to trimming and J lost 3 bases, with 6 bases between them. This CDR3 is CASSTTDYGYTF. The CDR3 region has the DNA TGTGCCAGTAGTACGACGGACTATGGCTACACCTTC.

The CDR3, as DNA: TGTGCCAGCAGTTTATCGAAATGGATGGGGGAGACCCAGTACTTC. It codes for CASSLSKWMGETQYF. The gene calls are TRBV27 and TRBJ2-5; D gene ambiguous. The CDR3 consists of 15 residues. V was clipped by 0 bases and J by 5 bases, with 13 bases between them. CDR1 and CDR2 (germline): MNHEY, SMNVEV (reference sequence).

The genes are TRBV4-1 and TRBJ1-1; D unclear. The CDR3 runs 13 residues. V lost 0 bases and J lost 5, with 7 bases in between. Germline V lookup: CDR1 MGHRA, CDR2 YSYEKL. The CDR3 DNA reads TGCGCCAGCAGCCAAGATGACTTGACTGAAGCTTTCTTT. Its translation: CASSQDDLTEAFF.

CDR3 coding DNA: TGTGCCAGCAGTTTACTCTCCAGCGGTGACGCGAACACCGGGGAGCTGTTTTTT. Its translation is CASSLLSSGDANTGELFF. This rearrangement joins TRBV27 to TRBJ2-2, with a possible D match to TRBD2 (5 bases). V was clipped by 2 bases and J by 0 bases, with 16 bases between them. Germline values: CDR1 MNHEY, CDR2 SMNVEV (reference sequence). The CDR3 consists of 18 residues.

The genes are TRBV5-1 and TRBJ2-7, with 9 bases matching TRBD1. J was trimmed by 5 bases and V by 2 bases; bases with no gene match: 5. Germline V gene data show CDR1 as SGHRS and CDR2 as YFSETQ. The CDR3 runs 14 residues. As DNA, the CDR3 is TGCGCCAGCAGCTTCTGGGGACAGGGCGACGAGCAGTACTTC. Translated, it gives CASSFWGQGDEQYF. Full variable domain (outside the CDR3, taken from reference TRBV5-1 and TRBJ2-7): KAGVTQTPRYLIKTRGQQVTLSCSPISGHRSVSWYQQTPGQGLQFLFEYFSETQRNKGNFPGRFSGRQFSNSRSEMNVSTLELGDSALYLCASSFWGQGDEQYFGPGTRLTVT.

Of note for this clone: One junction end disagrees with the germline gene, perhaps due to a read error. This rearrangement joins TRBV7-7 to TRBJ2-5; TRBD2 agrees at 11 bases. Germline V gene lookup returns CDR1 SSHAT and CDR2 FNYEAQ (reference sequence). The CDR3 sequence is 15 residues long. DNA of the CDR3: TGTGCTAGCAGCTATACTAGCGGGAGTACGGAGACCCAGTACTTC. Translation gives CASSYTSGSTETQYF.

V gene TRBV4-1 combines with J gene TRBJ1-2; possible D gene TRBD1, 5 bases. The germline V gene has CDR1 MGHRA and CDR2 YSYEKL. V was pared by 1 base and J by 9 bases, with 18 bases between. The CDR3 has 15 amino acids. CDR3 nucleotide sequence: TGCGCCAGCAGCCAAGCTCCGGGACCGGGCCTGAGCTACACCTTC. This encodes CASSQAPGPGLSYTF.

This clone was seen a few times. This rearrangement joins TRBV11-2 to TRBJ2-1; 11 bases align to TRBD2. CDR1 SGHAT and CDR2 FQNNGV come from the germline V gene. The CDR3 is 16 residues long. Losses at the gene ends were 3 bases for V and 5 bases for J; bases not matched to a gene: 6. The CDR3 bases are TGTGCCAGCAGCTTCCTAGCGGGAGGTAAGCACAATGAGCAGTTCTTC. Its translation: CASSFLAGGKHNEQFF.

The J gene is TRBJ2-7, the V gene TRBV27; 13 bases align to TRBD2. Trimming took 4 bases from V and 6 from J; bases not matched to a gene: 6. CDR3 length: 15 amino acids. From germline, CDR1 is MNHEY and CDR2 SMNVEV (reference sequence). CDR3 sequence: CASSSGTSGTGEQYF. The CDR3 nucleotides read TGTGCCAGCAGTTCGGGGACTAGCGGGACAGGCGAGCAGTACTTC.

The V gene is TRBV4-2, the J gene TRBJ1-3, with unresolved D. V gave up 3 bases and J gave up 0 bases, with 9 bases separating them. CDR1 is LGHNA and CDR2 is YNFKEQ in the germline V gene. The CDR3 totals 15 residues. DNA of the CDR3: TGTGCCAGCAGCCAGGAAAGGGACTCTGGAAACACCATATATTTT. It codes for CASSQERDSGNTIYF.

The rearrangement links TRBV2 to TRBJ2-5; D may correspond to TRBD1 or TRBD2 (5 bases each). Germline lookup yields CDR1 SNHLY and CDR2 FYNNEI. The length of the CDR3 is 14 residues. Trimming left V 4 bases short and J 1 base short, with 10 bases between. The CDR3 DNA reads as TGTGCCAGCAGTGGGGACCTGATCCAAGAGACCCAGTACTTC. It codes for CASSGDLIQETQYF.

The V gene is TRBV19, the J gene TRBJ2-1; D is uncertain. Germline V gene sequence: CDR1 LNHDA, CDR2 SQIVND (reference sequence). V dropped 5 bases and J dropped 0 bases, with 8 bases sitting between them. CDR3 size: 14 residues. This CDR3 is CASSGPYSYNEQFF. The CDR3 region has the DNA TGTGCCAGTAGTGGCCCATACTCCTACAATGAGCAGTTCTTC.

On this clone itself: This CDR3 is also generated by other DNA sequences in the sample. The gene calls are TRBV6-1 and TRBJ2-7, with D perhaps given as TRBD1 or TRBD2 (5 bases each). Between the trimmed V and J ends, which lost 7 bases and 6 bases, there was a span of 13 bases. This CDR3 is built from 12 residues. From germline, CDR1 is MNHNS and CDR2 SASEGT. This CDR3 reads CASNRDAPEQYF. CDR3 DNA sequence: TGTGCCAGCAACCGGGACGCCCCCGAGCAGTACTTC.

This sequence joins TRBV9 and TRBJ2-1, with TRBD2 identical over 11 bases. J lost 7 bases, V lost 0 bases, and 3 bases had no gene match. Germline CDR1 SGDLS, CDR2 YYNGEE. There are 15 residues in the CDR3. The CDR3 here is CASSVGLAGTNEQFF. The CDR3 nucleotides read TGTGCCAGCAGCGTAGGACTAGCGGGGACAAATGAGCAGTTCTTC.

V and J are TRBV5-1 and TRBJ2-3; 8 nucleotides align to TRBD2. The CDR3 has 14 amino acids. With V trimmed by 5 bases and J by 0 bases, 2 bases remained unmatched. Germline values: CDR1 SGHRS, CDR2 YFSETQ. The CDR3 spells CASRKRESTDTQYF. In nucleotides, the CDR3 is TGCGCCAGCAGAAAGCGGGAGAGCACAGATACGCAGTATTTT.

This sequence joins TRBV5-5 and TRBJ2-1, with D unclear. V lost 0 bases and J lost 6, with 10 bases in between. The CDR3 covers 14 residues. CDR1 and CDR2 from the germline V gene are SGHKS and YYEKEE (reference sequence). CDR3 protein: CASSLAGHSNEQFF. The CDR3 nucleotides are TGTGCCAGCAGCTTGGCGGGTCACTCCAATGAGCAGTTCTTC.

There are a few counts of this clone. The J gene is TRBJ2-7, the V gene TRBV7-8; 7 bases line up with TRBD1. This CDR3 region has 17 residues. J lost 2 bases, V lost 5 bases, and 15 bases had no gene match. Per the germline V gene, CDR1 is SGHVS and CDR2 is FQNEAQ. CDR3 coding DNA: TGTGCCAGCAGCAGATCTTCCGGACAGGTTCCGACCTACGAGCAGTACTTC. This sequence encodes CASSRSSGQVPTYEQYF.

This clone was seen only a few times. The chain employs TRBV10-2 and TRBJ2-7; unclear D gene. The CDR3 contains 13 residues. Trimming stripped 3 bases from V and 1 base from J, with 7 bases between. CDR1 is WSHSY and CDR2 is SAAADI in the germline V gene. As DNA, the CDR3 is TGCGCCAGCAGTGAAACTGATTCCTACGAGCAGTACTTC. This gives the protein CASSETDSYEQYF.

The chain has TRBV7-2 and TRBJ2-5, with D possibly matching TRBD1 (5 bases). Germline-derived CDR1 and CDR2 are SGHTA and FQGNSA. The CDR3 loop spans 13 amino acids. Trimming pared 8 bases from V and 2 bases from J, leaving 12 bases between. CDR3 bases: TGTGCCAGCCTTCCAGGGCCACAAGAGACCCAGTACTTC. Translated: CASLPGPQETQYF.

The rearrangement joins TRBV12-5 to TRBJ2-2, with D tentatively TRBD2 (5 bases). CDR1 is LGHNT and CDR2 is FRNRAP in the germline V gene. Trimming cost V 11 bases and J 3 bases, with 13 bases left between them. This CDR3 region has 13 residues. CDR3 sequence: CASGVGHTGELFF. The CDR3 nucleotides are TGTGCTTCCGGGGTAGGGCACACCGGGGAGCTGTTTTTT.

The CDR3 is CASSSRGGYGYTF. The CDR3 coding sequence is TGTGCCAGCAGCTCCAGGGGGGGCTATGGCTACACCTTC. The V and J genes are TRBV7-2 and TRBJ1-2; 7 positions match TRBD1. In germline, CDR1 is SGHTA, CDR2 FQGNSA. CDR3 size: 13 residues. J gave up 4 bases and V 4 bases, and 3 bases lay outside the gene matches.

The chain uses TRBV15 and TRBJ2-7, with D perhaps matching TRBD1 (6 bases). Germline V gene lookup returns CDR1 LNHNV and CDR2 YYDKDF (reference sequence). This CDR3 is built from 15 residues. Trimming shortened V by 3 bases and J by 1 base, and 13 bases separated the two germline ends. CDR3 in DNA: TGTGCCACCAGCAGCGGACAGATTGGGTCCTACGAGCAGTACTTC. This encodes CATSSGQIGSYEQYF.

The rearrangement links TRBV7-3 to TRBJ1-3, with TRBD1 matching 8 bases. The CDR3 loop spans 15 amino acids. Germline values: CDR1 SGHTA, CDR2 FQGTGA. Germline trimming cut 5 bases from V and 3 bases from J; bases unmatched to any gene: 6. CDR3 nucleotide sequence: TGTGCCAGCAGCCCTGGGACAGGCCTTGGAAACACCATATATTTT. This codes for CASSPGTGLGNTIYF.

This chain joins TRBV19 and TRBJ2-1, with 8 positions matching TRBD2. The CDR3 spans 15 residues. V lost 1 base to trimming and J lost 8 bases; unmatched junction nucleotides: 7. CDR1 LNHDA and CDR2 SQIVND come from the germline V gene (reference sequence). The chain's CDR3 is CASSIAGGPLHEQFF. DNA of the CDR3: TGTGCCAGTAGTATAGCGGGAGGGCCCCTCCATGAGCAGTTCTTC.